This T cell receptor beta chain was identified during a study of CD8+CD57+ T cells in acquired aplastic anemia. Sequenced patients had shown CD8+CD57+ cell expansion by flow cytometry. This clonotype was seen many times. Genomic DNA acted as the template from which TCR beta VDJ combination and CDR3 sequence profiling were carried out. TCRdb analysed the reads with MiXCR anew, one entry per CDR3 protein. The sample yields just over 450,000 distinct CDR3 sequences, roughly 34% seen once. This CDR3 is built from 12 residues. Deletions cut 5 bases from V and 9 bases from J, with 11 bases between. CDR1 and CDR2 from the germline V gene are SGHVS and FNYEAQ.

This receptor was obtained from a human donor with aplastic anemia. The chain links TRBV7-6 to TRBJ2-1; D possibly uses TRBD1 or TRBD2 (5 bases each). Sequenced sample: sorted CD4+, CD8+, or CD8+CD57+ T cells (not recorded which) from PBMCs. CDR3: CASSKRGIEQFF. In DNA, the CDR3 is TGTGCCAGCAGCAAGAGGGGTATTGAGCAGTTCTTC.